This is a list of T cell receptor beta chains from one sample in a study of long-term antiretroviral therapy in people with HIV. TCRdb's table, derived via immunoSEQ multiplex PCR, lists solely in-frame clones and lacks some. Counted here are around 30,000 clones, around 78% occurring once; the ten biggest clones make up roughly 10%. The specimen was unsorted PBMCs, collected 1.5 years before starting antiretroviral therapy. These receptor sequences come from a man between 18 and 35 years old with HIV. CDR3s include the opening cysteine and the closing phenylalanine or tryptophan. A D gene is named only where the DNA matches it firmly. For some rows the clone size is stated as once, few or many, or as a class when expanded; others skip it.

v_call: TRBV30
d_call: -
j_call: TRBJ2-7
clone_size: once
cdr3_nt: TGTGCCTGGAGTGTAGACGCCCCCTACGAGCAGTACTTC
cdr3_aa: CAWSVDAPYEQYF

v_call: TRBV4-1
d_call: -
j_call: TRBJ2-7
clone_size: few
cdr3_nt: TGCGCCAGCAGCTACCAGACAGGTAACGAGCAGTACTTC
cdr3_aa: CASSYQTGNEQYF

v_call: TRBV13
d_call: -
j_call: TRBJ1-2
clone_size: -
cdr3_nt: TGTGCCAGCAGCCAAGTCGGGGTGCGAGGGGGCTACACCTTC
cdr3_aa: CASSQVGVRGGYTF

v_call: TRBV2
d_call: TRBD1
j_call: TRBJ1-1
clone_size: few
cdr3_nt: TGTGCCAGCAGCTCGGGACAGGGGACTGAAGCTTTCTTT
cdr3_aa: CASSSGQGTEAFF

v_call: TRBV6-5
d_call: TRBD2
j_call: TRBJ2-5
clone_size: -
cdr3_nt: TGTGCCAGCAGTCCTCTTCGGGGGGGCGGGGAGACCCAGTACTTC
cdr3_aa: CASSPLRGGGETQYF

v_call: TRBV11-2
d_call: TRBD2
j_call: TRBJ2-1
clone_size: -
cdr3_nt: TGTGCCAGCAGCTTAGTTTCGGGGGGAAAGTACAATGAGCAGTTCTTC
cdr3_aa: CASSLVSGGKYNEQFF

v_call: TRBV29-1
d_call: -
j_call: TRBJ1-1
clone_size: -
cdr3_nt: TGCAGCGTTGACCAGGGCCTGAACACTGAAGCTTTCTTT
cdr3_aa: CSVDQGLNTEAFF

v_call: TRBV6-1
d_call: -
j_call: TRBJ1-1
clone_size: -
cdr3_nt: TGTGCCAGCAGTGAAATGGGGCAAGAAGCTTTCTTT
cdr3_aa: CASSEMGQEAFF

v_call: TRBV19
d_call: -
j_call: TRBJ1-1
clone_size: -
cdr3_nt: TGTGCCAGTACCCCAGGGGTTGTCAGCACTGAAGCTTTCTTT
cdr3_aa: CASTPGVVSTEAFF

v_call: TRBV13
d_call: TRBD1
j_call: TRBJ1-1
clone_size: -
cdr3_nt: TGTGCCAGCAGCACGGGACAGGGGAACACTGAAGCTTTCTTT
cdr3_aa: CASSTGQGNTEAFF

v_call: TRBV29-1
d_call: -
j_call: TRBJ1-2
clone_size: -
cdr3_nt: TGCAGCGTTGAGAAAGGGCCAGGGCAAGGGTATGGCTACACCTTC
cdr3_aa: CSVEKGPGQGYGYTF

v_call: TRBV9
d_call: -
j_call: TRBJ2-2
clone_size: once
cdr3_nt: TGTGCCAGCAGCGTAGGTCGGGACTCGCCGCACACCGGGGAGCTGTTTTTT
cdr3_aa: CASSVGRDSPHTGELFF

v_call: TRBV10-3
d_call: TRBD2
j_call: TRBJ2-1
clone_size: -
cdr3_nt: TGTGCCATCAGTGAAGGAGTGGCGGGGGGCTACAATGAGCAGTTCTTC
cdr3_aa: CAISEGVAGGYNEQFF

v_call: TRBV11-2
d_call: TRBD2
j_call: TRBJ2-7
clone_size: -
cdr3_nt: TGTGCCAGCAGCTTACAGACTAGCGGGACCGTCTACGAGCAGTACTTC
cdr3_aa: CASSLQTSGTVYEQYF

v_call: TRBV6-1
d_call: -
j_call: TRBJ1-1
clone_size: -
cdr3_nt: TGTGCCAGCCTCGAAGGGAACGAGGACACTGAAGCTTTCTTT
cdr3_aa: CASLEGNEDTEAFF

v_call: TRBV27
d_call: TRBD2
j_call: TRBJ2-7
clone_size: -
cdr3_nt: TGTGCCAGCAGAGATGGCGGGGGGGCGTACGAGCAGTACTTC
cdr3_aa: CASRDGGGAYEQYF

v_call: TRBV5-4
d_call: TRBD2
j_call: TRBJ2-7
clone_size: once
cdr3_nt: TGTGCCAGCAGCTTCGCCAGGGCTAGCGGGGGGTTCAACGAGCAGTACTTC
cdr3_aa: CASSFARASGGFNEQYF

v_call: TRBV7-9
d_call: TRBD1
j_call: TRBJ2-1
clone_size: -
cdr3_nt: TGTGCCAGCAGCCGACCCTTGGACAGGGTCAATGAGCAGTTCTTC
cdr3_aa: CASSRPLDRVNEQFF

v_call: TRBV7-8
d_call: -
j_call: TRBJ2-7
clone_size: -
cdr3_nt: TGTGCCAGCAGCTTAGCCCTCTGGACTGTTCCCCCCTACGAGCAGTACTTC
cdr3_aa: CASSLALWTVPPYEQYF

v_call: TRBV11-2
d_call: TRBD2
j_call: TRBJ2-5
clone_size: -
cdr3_nt: TGTGCCAGCAGCCTCAGCGGGAGCTTTGAAGAGACCCAGTACTTC
cdr3_aa: CASSLSGSFEETQYF

v_call: TRBV18
d_call: -
j_call: TRBJ2-2
clone_size: once
cdr3_nt: TGTGCCAGCTCACCACAGGGCGCGAACACCGGGGAGCTGTTTTTT
cdr3_aa: CASSPQGANTGELFF

v_call: TRBV19
d_call: -
j_call: TRBJ1-2
clone_size: -
cdr3_nt: TGTGCCAGCAAGAGAAACTATGGCTACACCTTC
cdr3_aa: CASKRNYGYTF

v_call: TRBV5-1
d_call: -
j_call: TRBJ2-1
clone_size: -
cdr3_nt: TGCGCCAGCAGCTTGGTTCGGACAGAGTCCTACAATGAGCAGTTCTTC
cdr3_aa: CASSLVRTESYNEQFF

v_call: TRBV15
d_call: TRBD1
j_call: TRBJ1-2
clone_size: -
cdr3_nt: TGTGCCACCAGCAGAGGGAGGACAGGGACGAACTCGGGTGGCTACACCTTC
cdr3_aa: CATSRGRTGTNSGGYTF

v_call: TRBV10-3
d_call: -
j_call: TRBJ1-5
clone_size: -
cdr3_nt: TGTGCCATCAGTGAGTCGGGGAGGGGGAGCAATCAGCCCCAGCATTTT
cdr3_aa: CAISESGRGSNQPQHF

v_call: TRBV6-5
d_call: -
j_call: TRBJ1-2
clone_size: -
cdr3_nt: TGTGCCAGCAGGGATGGACAGAGAACTAACTATGGCTACACCTTC
cdr3_aa: CASRDGQRTNYGYTF

v_call: TRBV15
d_call: -
j_call: TRBJ1-1
clone_size: -
cdr3_nt: TGTGCCACCAGCAGAGACGGGGGTGGGGACACTGAAGCTTTCTTT
cdr3_aa: CATSRDGGGDTEAFF

v_call: TRBV30
d_call: -
j_call: TRBJ2-5
clone_size: -
cdr3_nt: TGTGCCTGGAGTATTTGGACCGCACAAGAGACCCAGTACTTC
cdr3_aa: CAWSIWTAQETQYF

v_call: TRBV10-2
d_call: -
j_call: TRBJ2-2
clone_size: -
cdr3_nt: TGCGCCTATAGAGGGCAGGGGAACACCGGGGAGCTGTTTTTT
cdr3_aa: CAYRGQGNTGELFF

v_call: TRBV7-2
d_call: TRBD2
j_call: TRBJ2-7
clone_size: -
cdr3_nt: TGTGCCAGCAGCTCAGTAGCGGGGAGGGCCGAGCAGTACTTC
cdr3_aa: CASSSVAGRAEQYF

v_call: TRBV9
d_call: -
j_call: TRBJ2-4
clone_size: few
cdr3_nt: TGTGCCAGCAGCGTAGGGGATTTAGGATTCAAAAACATTCAGTACTTC
cdr3_aa: CASSVGDLGFKNIQYF

v_call: TRBV5-1
d_call: -
j_call: TRBJ2-1
clone_size: -
cdr3_nt: TGCGCCAGCAGCTTGGAGCCGTACAATGAGCAGTTCTTC
cdr3_aa: CASSLEPYNEQFF

v_call: TRBV2
d_call: -
j_call: TRBJ1-5
clone_size: -
cdr3_nt: TGTGCCAGCAGTGAGGTCCAGGGTATAGGCAATCAGCCCCAGCATTTT
cdr3_aa: CASSEVQGIGNQPQHF

v_call: TRBV28
d_call: -
j_call: TRBJ2-1
clone_size: -
cdr3_nt: TGTGCCAGCAGTTCCCCCGACAGGACCGACAATGAGCAGTTCTTC
cdr3_aa: CASSSPDRTDNEQFF

v_call: TRBV7-3
d_call: TRBD1
j_call: TRBJ2-2
clone_size: -
cdr3_nt: TGTGCCAGCAGCTTAGGTGGACAGGCGAACACCGGGGAGCTGTTTTTT
cdr3_aa: CASSLGGQANTGELFF

v_call: TRBV27
d_call: -
j_call: TRBJ2-7
clone_size: -
cdr3_nt: TGTGCCAGCAGTTATGGGGACCGCTACGAGCAGTACTTC
cdr3_aa: CASSYGDRYEQYF

v_call: TRBV11-2
d_call: -
j_call: TRBJ1-3
clone_size: -
cdr3_nt: TGTGCCAGCAGCCCCGGGGGAAACACCATATATTTT
cdr3_aa: CASSPGGNTIYF

v_call: TRBV5-4
d_call: -
j_call: TRBJ1-1
clone_size: medium-sized
cdr3_nt: TGTGCCAGCAGCTTGGACTTCAACACTGAAGCTTTCTTT
cdr3_aa: CASSLDFNTEAFF

v_call: TRBV9
d_call: TRBD2
j_call: TRBJ2-7
clone_size: -
cdr3_nt: TGTGCCAGCAGCGACGGGACTAGCGGGAGGGCCTTCAACGAGCAGTACTTC
cdr3_aa: CASSDGTSGRAFNEQYF

v_call: TRBV18
d_call: -
j_call: TRBJ1-4
clone_size: -
cdr3_nt: TGTGCCAGCTCACCACGCCAGGGCGGAGGGGGTAATGAAAAACTGTTTTTT
cdr3_aa: CASSPRQGGGGNEKLFF